Listed here are 16 T cell receptor beta chains from one sample, sequenced in a study of technical replicates of blood from several donors (TCRdb year 2017). The method was the immunoSEQ multiplex PCR assay. TCRdb retrieved this table from immuneACCESS and kept in-frame rearrangements only. Not all clones are present; in checked studies, unresolved V genes account for under half, and no reason is known for the remainder. The sample has around 95,000 clones on record, around 95% of them singletons. 0.2% to 0.25% of the sample belongs to the ten largest clones. Sequencing was carried out using T cells isolated from PBMCs. The receptor set was obtained from a human donor in good health.

This clone was counted a single time. The rearrangement uses TRBV29-1 and TRBJ2-5; D gene ambiguous. V was pared by 8 bases and J by 5 bases, with 9 bases between. This CDR3 is 10 amino acids long. Germline V gene data show CDR1 as SQVTM and CDR2 as ANQGSEA. Here the CDR3 reads CSLGFETQYF. DNA for the CDR3: TGCAGCCTAGGCTTTGAGACCCAGTACTTC.

This sequence joins TRBV5-6 and TRBJ2-5; perhaps TRBD1 as D (6 bases). Trimming stripped 2 bases from V and 4 bases from J, with 15 bases between. There are 15 residues in the CDR3. The germline V gene has CDR1 SGHDT and CDR2 YYEEEE. The CDR3 loop is CASSLGQNFGETQYF. Here the CDR3 DNA reads TGTGCCAGCAGCTTAGGACAGAACTTTGGAGAGACCCAGTACTTC.

The chain joins TRBV7-3 to TRBJ1-4; D gene unclear. Germline V gene lookup returns CDR1 SGHTA and CDR2 FQGTGA. V lost 4 bases, J lost 13 bases, and 19 bases lay in between. The CDR3 length is 14 residues. CDR3: CASSSVGNLRRLFF. The CDR3 DNA reads TGTGCCAGCAGCTCAGTCGGGAATCTCAGGAGACTGTTTTTT.

The rearrangement links TRBV9 to TRBJ2-1, with D perhaps matching TRBD2 (7 bases). V lost 7 bases to trimming and J lost 1 base, with 12 bases between them. Germline values: CDR1 SGDLS, CDR2 YYNGEE. The CDR3 runs to 14 residues. This CDR3 is CASQRGGSYNEQFF. The CDR3 nucleotides are TGTGCCAGCCAGAGGGGGGGTTCCTACAATGAGCAGTTCTTC.

The J gene is TRBJ2-2, the V gene TRBV4-1, with D tentatively TRBD2 (5 bases). The CDR3 covers 16 residues. Germline assignment: CDR1 MGHRA and CDR2 YSYEKL. The V gene lost 4 bases and the J gene lost 10 bases, with 22 bases spanning the gap. The CDR3 DNA sequence: TGCGCCAGCAGCCGGCGGGTCGGCAGCACTTGGGTGGAGCTGTTTTTT. Encoded protein: CASSRRVGSTWVELFF.

The chain has TRBV28 and TRBJ1-1; D uncertain. This CDR3 has 12 residues. Germline V lookup: CDR1 MDHEN, CDR2 SYDVKM. V was shortened by 10 bases and J by 1 base, with 10 bases between the two germline ends. This CDR3 is CATERRNTEAFF. CDR3 bases: TGTGCCACAGAACGCCGGAACACTGAAGCTTTCTTT.

The chain couples TRBV11-2 to TRBJ2-1; D remains ambiguous. Trimming shortened V by 1 base and J by 6 bases, and 7 bases separated the two germline ends. Germline CDR1 and CDR2: SGHAT and FQNNGV. The CDR3 totals 13 residues. The CDR3: CASSLVNLNEQFF. The CDR3 DNA is TGTGCCAGCAGCTTAGTAAATCTCAATGAGCAGTTCTTC.

This clone was seen more than once but under ten times. The V and J genes are TRBV7-2 and TRBJ2-7; 11 bases are a match to TRBD2. Germline V gene data show CDR1 as SGHTA and CDR2 as FQGNSA. The CDR3 covers 16 residues. The J segment lost 3 bases and the V segment lost 6 bases, leaving 10 bases of the junction unmatched. CDR3 sequence: CASSLSGLAGIYEQYF. CDR3 nucleotides: TGTGCCAGCAGTCTCTCAGGACTAGCGGGCATCTACGAGCAGTACTTC.

The chain is built from TRBV14 and TRBJ2-3, with 9 bases that match TRBD2. J lost 6 bases, V lost 0 bases, and 1 base had no gene match. Germline-derived CDR1 and CDR2 are SGHDN and FVKESK. This CDR3 is built from 14 residues. The CDR3 DNA is TGTGCCAGCAGCCAAGAAGGACTAGCGGATACGCAGTATTTT. Its translation is CASSQEGLADTQYF. Together with reference TRBV14 and TRBJ2-3, the CDR3 gives the full variable domain: EAGVTQFPSHSVIEKGQTVTLRCDPISGHDNLYWYRRVMGKEIKFLLHFVKESKQDESGMPNNRFLAERTGGTYSTLKVQPAELEDSGVYFCASSQEGLADTQYFGPGTRLTVL.

The chain employs TRBV7-3 and TRBJ1-1; 10 bases are shared with TRBD1. The CDR3 has 16 amino acids. Trimming took 3 bases from V and 5 from J; bases not matched to a gene: 9. Per germline, CDR1 SGHTA and CDR2 FQGTGA. CDR3 protein: CASSFGQGGLLTEAFF. CDR3 sequence (DNA): TGTGCCAGCAGCTTCGGACAGGGGGGGTTATTGACTGAAGCTTTCTTT.

This chain uses TRBV10-3 with TRBJ2-3, with D possibly matching TRBD2 (7 bases). Looked up from germline, CDR1 is ENHRY and CDR2 is SYGVKD. V lost 0 bases, J lost 3 bases, and 22 bases lay in between. This CDR3 comprises 19 residues. CDR3 nucleotide sequence: TGTGCCATCAGTGAGTCGGTAGGGGGAGGGCCCGAAAAAACAGATACGCAGTATTTT. Translation gives CAISESVGGGPEKTDTQYF.

The V gene is TRBV10-2, the J gene TRBJ1-5; TRBD1 might be the D (5 bases). CDR3 size: 15 residues. Germline CDR1 and CDR2: WSHSY and SAAADI. The V and J ends lost 8 bases and 5 bases respectively, with 19 bases between them. The CDR3, as DNA: TGCGCCAGCGGATTGGGGGGGTTTGGAGATCAGCCCCAGCATTTT. As protein: CASGLGGFGDQPQHF.

The rearrangement joins TRBV28 to TRBJ2-5; D is perhaps TRBD1 (6 bases). The germline CDR1 and CDR2 sequences are MDHEN and SYDVKM. Trimming stripped 7 bases from V and 5 bases from J, with 23 bases between. The CDR3 length is 16 residues. The CDR3 here is CASTIQRGTGWETQYF. CDR3 in DNA: TGTGCCAGCACCATCCAAAGGGGAACAGGGTGGGAGACCCAGTACTTC.

CDR3 residues: CASSATGTGLGDYGYTF. The DNA of the CDR3 is TGTGCCAGCAGTGCGACCGGGACAGGGCTGGGAGACTATGGCTACACCTTC. The chain joins TRBV27 to TRBJ1-2; 9 bases agree with TRBD1. V gave up 5 bases and J gave up 3 bases; unmatched junction bases: 13. CDR1 and CDR2 from the germline V gene are MNHEY and SMNVEV (reference sequence). The CDR3 is 17 residues long.

This chain links TRBV7-6 with TRBJ2-1; D perhaps matches TRBD1 (6 bases). CDR3 length equals 19 residues. Germline assignment: CDR1 SGHVS and CDR2 FNYEAQ. The V and J ends lost 0 bases and 5 bases respectively, with 23 bases between them. The CDR3 loop is CASSLALVRKAGENNEQFF. The CDR3 coding sequence is TGTGCCAGCAGCTTAGCGCTCGTCCGTAAGGCAGGGGAAAACAATGAGCAGTTCTTC.

CDR3 coding DNA: TGCAGCGTTGAGACACGATTGAACACTGAAGCTTTCTTT. Translation: CSVETRLNTEAFF. V usage is TRBV29-1 and J usage is TRBJ1-1; D gene ambiguous. With 3 bases removed from V and 0 bases from J, the gap between germline ends came to 8 bases. The V gene's germline CDR1 is SQVTM and CDR2 ANQGSEA. This CDR3 has 13 amino acids. Full variable domain (remainder filled in from reference TRBV29-1 and TRBJ1-1): SAVISQKPSRDICQRGTSLTIQCQVDSQVTMMFWYRQQPGQSLTLIATANQGSEATYESGFVIDKFPISRPNLTFSTLTVSNMSPEDSSIYLCSVETRLNTEAFFGQGTRLTVV.